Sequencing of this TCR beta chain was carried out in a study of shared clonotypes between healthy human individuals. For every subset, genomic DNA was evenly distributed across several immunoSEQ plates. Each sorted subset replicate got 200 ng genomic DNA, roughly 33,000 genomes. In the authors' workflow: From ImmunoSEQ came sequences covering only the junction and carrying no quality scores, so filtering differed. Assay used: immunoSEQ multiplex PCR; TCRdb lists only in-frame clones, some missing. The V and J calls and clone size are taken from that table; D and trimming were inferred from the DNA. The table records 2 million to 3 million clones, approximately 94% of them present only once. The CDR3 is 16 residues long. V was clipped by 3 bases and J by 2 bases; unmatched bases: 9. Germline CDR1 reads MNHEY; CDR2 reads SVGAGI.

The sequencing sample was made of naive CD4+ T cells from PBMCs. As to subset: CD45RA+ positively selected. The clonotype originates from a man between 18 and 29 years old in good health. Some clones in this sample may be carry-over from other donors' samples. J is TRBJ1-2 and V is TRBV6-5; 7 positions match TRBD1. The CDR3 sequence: CASSYGPLTGNYGYTF. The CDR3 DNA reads TGTGCCAGCAGTTATGGACCCCTGACAGGGAACTATGGCTACACCTTC.